This T cell receptor beta chain is drawn from a study of CD8+ T cells in alopecia areata. In the study overall: Severity in treated patients was scored by percentage of scalp area affected. The study's findings and limits: Tofacitinib significantly brought down scalp clonality and expanded CD8+ clones among top 100.

V lost 6 bases to trimming and J lost 2 bases, with 8 bases between them. CDR3 size: 14 residues. In germline, CDR1 is LNHDA, CDR2 SQIVND (reference sequence). Reverse transcription of extracted RNA yielded cDNA, which provided the sequencing template. Generated by immunoSEQ multiplex PCR, the TCRdb table keeps only in-frame clones and is missing some. The sample has approximately 180,000 clones; less than 75% are singletons. With regard to this clone: The antigen is not known.

Treatment defined: oral pan-JAK inhibitor, 5-10 mg twice daily. This rearrangement joins TRBV19 to TRBJ2-6, with D tentatively TRBD1 (6 bases). This receptor was taken from a human donor with alopecia areata. The starting material was CD4+ T cells sorted from blood, obtained at approximately week 56, from a patient treated with tofacitinib. The CDR3 nucleotides read TGTGCCAGTAGCAGGGGTACTGGGGCCAACGTCCTGACTTTC. Its translation is CASSRGTGANVLTF.